This TCR beta chain was sequenced during a study of T cells in Graves' hyperthyroidism and ophthalmopathy. Study-wide results and caveats: Separation of ophthalmopathy from stable hyperthyroidism was achieved by a 13 V-J model.

CDR3 length: 16 residues. Germline CDR1 and CDR2: SEHNR and FQNEAQ (reference sequence). V dropped 1 base and J dropped 4; count of bases not matched to a gene: 8. This clonotype occurred a few times. Its antigen is currently unknown. This may arise from a read error, as a much more abundant clone is one base away. As the CDR3 is not closed by the conserved phenylalanine or tryptophan, this likely results from a read error. Subjects with ophthalmopathy showed a Clinical Activity Score no lower than 3, a NOSPECS grade no lower than 4, and a duration shorter than 3 months. The authors took PBMCs from roughly 9.3 ml fresh peripheral blood. TCR beta CDR3 sequences were amplified from RNA transcripts. Researchers ran a first-round RT-PCR on the TCR CDR3 using the HTBI primer set. MiXCR, applied by TCRdb to the multiplex PCR reads, yields one record per CDR3 protein. The sample has some 570,000 distinct CDR3 sequences, over 15% seen once.

This chain uses TRBV7-9 with TRBJ1-1; 8 bases are a match to TRBD1. This receptor was taken from a young woman with Graves' ophthalmopathy. Sequencing input: blood. CDR3 DNA sequence: TGTGCCAGCAGCTTAGTGTCAGGGGGCTGGGGCACTGAAGCTTTCCTT. Residues: CASSLVSGGWGTEAFL.